This T cell receptor (beta chain) was identified during a study of control samples from healthy donors and cancer patients (dated by TCRdb to 2018 to 2021). Library method: the immunoSEQ multiplex PCR assay. The immuneACCESS repertoire file appears here via TCRdb, limited to in-frame rearrangements. These files lack a portion of the clones; in checked studies, under half of the deficit traces to unresolved V genes, and the cause of the others is not known. The sample table records more than 100,000 clones; under 90% of these occur just once. The ten biggest clones cover around 6.9% of the sample. With respect to this clone: There is no known antigen for this receptor. The input lacks base qualities; no much larger clone sits a single base away.

The junction shows trimming of 1 base on V and 2 bases on J, plus 10 bases between the germline ends. As encoded in the germline V gene, CDR1 is MDHEN while CDR2 is SYDVKM. The CDR3 runs 15 residues from the cysteine to the phenylalanine. Only the CDR3 DNA stays, 45 bases, in frame from base 1. The sample consisted of PBMCs. The sequence was collected from a man aged 45-65 years with head and neck cancer. The chain employs TRBV28 and TRBJ2-3; the D gene is possibly TRBD2, with 6 bases matching. The CDR3: CASSLFAGPTDTQYF. The DNA is as follows: TGTGCCAGCAGTTTATTTGCGGGACCCACAGATACGCAGTATTTT.